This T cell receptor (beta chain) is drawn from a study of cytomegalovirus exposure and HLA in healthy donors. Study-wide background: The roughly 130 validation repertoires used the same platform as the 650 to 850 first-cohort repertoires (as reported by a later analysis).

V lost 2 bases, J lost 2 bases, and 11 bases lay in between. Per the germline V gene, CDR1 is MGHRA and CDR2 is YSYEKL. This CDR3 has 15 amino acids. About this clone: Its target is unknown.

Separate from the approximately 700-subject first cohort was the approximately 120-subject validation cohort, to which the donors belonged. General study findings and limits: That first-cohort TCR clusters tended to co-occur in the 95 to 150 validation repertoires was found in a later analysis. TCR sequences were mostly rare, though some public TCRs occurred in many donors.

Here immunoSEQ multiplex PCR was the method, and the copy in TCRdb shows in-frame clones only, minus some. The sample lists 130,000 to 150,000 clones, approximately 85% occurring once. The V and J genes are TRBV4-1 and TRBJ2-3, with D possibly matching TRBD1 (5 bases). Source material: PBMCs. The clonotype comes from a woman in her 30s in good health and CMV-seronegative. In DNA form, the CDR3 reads TGCGCCAGCAGCCAAACAGGCCTAGACACAGATACGCAGTATTTT. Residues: CASSQTGLDTDTQYF.